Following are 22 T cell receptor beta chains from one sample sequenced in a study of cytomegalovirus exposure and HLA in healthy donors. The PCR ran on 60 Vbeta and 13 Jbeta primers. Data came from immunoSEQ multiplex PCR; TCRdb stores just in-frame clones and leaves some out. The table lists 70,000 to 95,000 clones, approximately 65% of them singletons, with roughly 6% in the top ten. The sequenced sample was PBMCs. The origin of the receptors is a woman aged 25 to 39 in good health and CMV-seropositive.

CDR3 coding DNA: TGTGCCAGCAGTAGTAGCGGGGGGTCCTACAATGAGCAGTTCTTC. Protein sequence: CASSSSGGSYNEQFF. The gene calls are TRBV6-5 and TRBJ2-1; 10 positions agree with TRBD2. The germline gives CDR1 MNHEY, CDR2 SVGAGI. There are 15 residues in the CDR3. J lost 1 base, V lost 5 bases, and 2 bases had no gene match.

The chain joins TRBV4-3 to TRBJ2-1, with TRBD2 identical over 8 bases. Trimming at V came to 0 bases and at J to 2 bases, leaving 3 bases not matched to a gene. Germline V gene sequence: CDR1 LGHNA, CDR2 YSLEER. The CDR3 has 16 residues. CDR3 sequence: CASSQEVGGAYNEQFF. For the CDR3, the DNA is TGCGCCAGCAGCCAAGAAGTCGGGGGGGCCTACAATGAGCAGTTCTTC.

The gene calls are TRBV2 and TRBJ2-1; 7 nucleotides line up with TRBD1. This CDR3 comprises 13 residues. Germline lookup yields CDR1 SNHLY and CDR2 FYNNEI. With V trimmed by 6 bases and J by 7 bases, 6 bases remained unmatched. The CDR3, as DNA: TGTGCCAGCAGCCGGGACAGTGGGAATGAGCAGTTCTTC. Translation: CASSRDSGNEQFF.

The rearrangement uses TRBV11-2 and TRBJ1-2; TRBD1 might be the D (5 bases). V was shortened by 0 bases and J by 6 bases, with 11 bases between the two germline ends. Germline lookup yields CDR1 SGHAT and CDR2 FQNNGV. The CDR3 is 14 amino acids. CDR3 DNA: TGTGCCAGCAGCTTAGACGCAGGGAGGAATGGCTACACCTTC. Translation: CASSLDAGRNGYTF.

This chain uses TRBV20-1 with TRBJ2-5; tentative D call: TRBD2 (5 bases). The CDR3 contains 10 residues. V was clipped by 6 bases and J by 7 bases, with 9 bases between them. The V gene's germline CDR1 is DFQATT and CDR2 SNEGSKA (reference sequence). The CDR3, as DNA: TGCAGTGCGGACCGGGGGACCCAGTACTTC. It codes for CSADRGTQYF.

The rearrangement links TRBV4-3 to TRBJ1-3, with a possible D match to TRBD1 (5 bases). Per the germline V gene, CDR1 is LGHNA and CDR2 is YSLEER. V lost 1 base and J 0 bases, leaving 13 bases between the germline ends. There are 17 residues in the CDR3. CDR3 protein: CASSQVGTGSSGNTIYF. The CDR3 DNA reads TGCGCCAGCAGCCAAGTCGGGACTGGAAGCTCTGGAAACACCATATATTTT.

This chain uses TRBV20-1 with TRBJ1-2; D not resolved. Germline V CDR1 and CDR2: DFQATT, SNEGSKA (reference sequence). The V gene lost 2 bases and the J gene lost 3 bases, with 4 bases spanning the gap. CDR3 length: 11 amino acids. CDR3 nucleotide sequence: TGCAGTGCTAGACAGGACTATGGCTACACCTTC. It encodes CSARQDYGYTF.

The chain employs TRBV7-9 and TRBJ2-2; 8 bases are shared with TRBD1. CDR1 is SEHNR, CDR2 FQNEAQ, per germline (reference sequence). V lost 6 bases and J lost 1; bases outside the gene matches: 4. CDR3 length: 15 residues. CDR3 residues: CASSTGQGNTGELFF. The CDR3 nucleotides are TGTGCCAGCAGTACTGGACAGGGGAACACCGGGGAGCTGTTTTTT.

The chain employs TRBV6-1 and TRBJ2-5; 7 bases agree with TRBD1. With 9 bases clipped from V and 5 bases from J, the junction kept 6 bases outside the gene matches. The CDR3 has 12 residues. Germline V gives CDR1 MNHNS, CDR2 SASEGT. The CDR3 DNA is TGTGCCAGTCTCGACAGGGCGGAGACCCAGTACTTC. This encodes CASLDRAETQYF.

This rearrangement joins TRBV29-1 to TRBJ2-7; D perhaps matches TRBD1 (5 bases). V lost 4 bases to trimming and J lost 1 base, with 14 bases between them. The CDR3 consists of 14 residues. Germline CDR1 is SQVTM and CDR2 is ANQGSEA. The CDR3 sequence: CSVGGQGASYEQYF. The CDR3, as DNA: TGCAGCGTTGGTGGCCAGGGTGCTTCCTACGAGCAGTACTTC.

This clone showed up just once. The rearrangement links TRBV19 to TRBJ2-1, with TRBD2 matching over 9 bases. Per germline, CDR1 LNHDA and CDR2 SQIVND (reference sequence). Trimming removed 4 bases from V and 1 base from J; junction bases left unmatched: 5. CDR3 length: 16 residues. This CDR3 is CASSTIAGASYNEQFF. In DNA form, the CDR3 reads TGTGCCAGTAGTACCATAGCGGGGGCGTCCTACAATGAGCAGTTCTTC. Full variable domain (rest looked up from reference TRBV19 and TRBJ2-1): DGGITQSPKYLFRKEGQNVTLSCEQNLNHDAMYWYRQDPGQGLRLIYYSQIVNDFQKGDIAEGYSVSREKKESFPLTVTSAQKNPTAFYLCASSTIAGASYNEQFFGPGTRLTVL.

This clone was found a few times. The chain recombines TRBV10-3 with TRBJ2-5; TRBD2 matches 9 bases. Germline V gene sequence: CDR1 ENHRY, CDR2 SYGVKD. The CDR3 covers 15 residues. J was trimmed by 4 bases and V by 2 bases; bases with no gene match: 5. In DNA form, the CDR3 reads TGTGCCATCAGTGAGAACCTAGCGGGGAGAGAGACCCAGTACTTC. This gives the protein CAISENLAGRETQYF.

CDR3 amino acids: CFKQKAAYEQYF. The CDR3 coding sequence is TGTTTCAAGCAGAAGGCGGCATACGAGCAGTACTTC. The rearrangement uses TRBV7-3 and TRBJ2-7, with D hard to call. In germline, CDR1 is SGHTA, CDR2 FQGTGA. This CDR3 spans 12 amino acids.

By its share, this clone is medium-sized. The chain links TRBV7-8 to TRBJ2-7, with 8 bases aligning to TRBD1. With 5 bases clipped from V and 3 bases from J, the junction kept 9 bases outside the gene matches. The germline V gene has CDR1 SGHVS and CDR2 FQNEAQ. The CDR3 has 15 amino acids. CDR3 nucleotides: TGTGCCAGCAGCCTAACCGGACAGGGTTACTACGAGCAGTACTTC. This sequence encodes CASSLTGQGYYEQYF.

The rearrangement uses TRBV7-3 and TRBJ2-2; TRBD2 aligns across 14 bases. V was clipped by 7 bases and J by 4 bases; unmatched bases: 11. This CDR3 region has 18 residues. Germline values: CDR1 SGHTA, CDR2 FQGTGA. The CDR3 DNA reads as TGTGCCAGCACCTACGGGACTAGCGGGGGATTAGGCACCGGGGAGCTGTTTTTT. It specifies CASTYGTSGGLGTGELFF. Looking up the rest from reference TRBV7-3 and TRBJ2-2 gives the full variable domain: GAGVSQTPSNKVTEKGKYVELRCDPISGHTALYWYRQSLGQGPEFLIYFQGTGAADDSGLPNDRFFAVRPEGSVSTLKIQRTERGDSAVYLCASTYGTSGGLGTGELFFGEGSRLTVL.

CDR3 nucleotides: TGTGCCAGCAGCCAAGATTTTGGCCAGGCAGAGCAGTACTTC. Translating gives CASSQDFGQAEQYF. The chain combines TRBV4-2 with TRBJ2-7; D is unresolved. V was trimmed by 0 bases and J by 7 bases, leaving 13 bases between them. CDR3 length equals 14 residues. Germline V gene sequence: CDR1 LGHNA, CDR2 YNFKEQ.

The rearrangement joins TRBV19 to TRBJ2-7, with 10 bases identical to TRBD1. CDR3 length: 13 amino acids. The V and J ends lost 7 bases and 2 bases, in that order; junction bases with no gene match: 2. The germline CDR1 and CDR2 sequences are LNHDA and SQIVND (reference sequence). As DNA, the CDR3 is TGTGCCAGTAAGGGGACAGGGGCCTACGAGCAGTACTTC. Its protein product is CASKGTGAYEQYF.

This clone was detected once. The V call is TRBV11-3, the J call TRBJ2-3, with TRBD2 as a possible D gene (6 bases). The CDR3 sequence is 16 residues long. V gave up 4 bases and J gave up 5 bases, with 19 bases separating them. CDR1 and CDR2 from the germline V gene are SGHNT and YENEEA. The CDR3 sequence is CASSYGGGLRKDTQYF. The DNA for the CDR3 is TGTGCCAGCAGCTACGGGGGTGGACTAAGGAAAGATACGCAGTATTTT.

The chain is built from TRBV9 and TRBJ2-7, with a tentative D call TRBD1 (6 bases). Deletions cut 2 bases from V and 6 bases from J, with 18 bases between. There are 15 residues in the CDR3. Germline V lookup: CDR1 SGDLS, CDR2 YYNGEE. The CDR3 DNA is TGTGCCAGCAGCGTCGACCCCGCGGACAGTGTCGAGCAGTACTTC. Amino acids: CASSVDPADSVEQYF.

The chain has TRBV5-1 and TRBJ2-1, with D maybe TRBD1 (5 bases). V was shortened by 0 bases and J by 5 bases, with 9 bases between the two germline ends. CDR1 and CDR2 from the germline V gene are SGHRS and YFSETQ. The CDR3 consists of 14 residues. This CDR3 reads CASSLGQINNEQFF. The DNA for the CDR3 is TGCGCCAGCAGCTTGGGACAGATAAACAATGAGCAGTTCTTC.

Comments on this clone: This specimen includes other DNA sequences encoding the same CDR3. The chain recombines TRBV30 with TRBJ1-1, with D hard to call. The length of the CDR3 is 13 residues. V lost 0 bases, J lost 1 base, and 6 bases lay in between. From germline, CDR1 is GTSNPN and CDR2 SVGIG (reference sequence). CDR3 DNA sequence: TGTGCCTGGAGTGTAGCCGGGAACACTGAAGCTTTCTTT. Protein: CAWSVAGNTEAFF.

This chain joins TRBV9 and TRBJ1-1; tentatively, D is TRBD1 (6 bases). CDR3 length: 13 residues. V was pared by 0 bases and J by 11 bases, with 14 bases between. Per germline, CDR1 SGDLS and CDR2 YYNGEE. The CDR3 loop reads CASSVAVGGLAFF. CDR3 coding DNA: TGTGCCAGCAGCGTAGCGGTCGGGGGGCTGGCTTTCTTT. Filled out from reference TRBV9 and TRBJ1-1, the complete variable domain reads DSGVTQTPKHLITATGQRVTLRCSPRSGDLSVYWYQQSLDQGLQFLIQYYNGEERAKGNILERFSAQQFPDLHSELNLSSLELGDSALYFCASSVAVGGLAFFGQGTRLTVV.